One sample yielded the 15 T cell receptor beta chains listed below, sequenced in a study of vaccination and CD4 T cells after COVID-19. Noted treatment: approximately nine-day PBMC culture with coronavirus spike peptide pools or control peptides (ViraFEST assay). Their specific antigens are unknown. An Oncomine TCR Beta short-read assay was used to sequence the DNA from cultured CD4+ T cells. TCRdb independently ran MiXCR on the PCR reads; one entry per CDR3 protein. Of 14,000 or so distinct CDR3 sequences listed, 55% to 75% are singletons. Source material: CD4+ T cells from blood, cultured in vitro. Receptor source: a human donor who had recovered from COVID-19.

This chain uses TRBV20-1 with TRBJ1-6; maybe TRBD1 (5 bases). Germline CDR1 reads DFQATT; CDR2 reads SNEGSKA (reference sequence). This CDR3 contains 16 residues. V lost 1 base and J 7 bases, leaving 17 bases between the germline ends. CDR3 DNA sequence: TGCAGTGCTAGAGGGGGAGGACAACGGACGAATTCACCCCTCCACTTT. Amino acid sequence: CSARGGGQRTNSPLHF.

The chain employs TRBV28 and TRBJ2-1; TRBD2 agrees at 10 bases. With V trimmed by 8 bases and J by 6 bases, 10 bases remained unmatched. The CDR3 consists of 15 residues. The V gene's germline CDR1 is MDHEN and CDR2 SYDVKM. This CDR3 reads CASCLLAGASNEQFF. Written as DNA, the CDR3 is TGTGCCAGCTGTCTCCTAGCGGGAGCTTCCAATGAGCAGTTCTTC. The whole variable domain, filled in from reference TRBV28 and TRBJ2-1, reads DVKVTQSSRYLVKRTGEKVFLECVQDMDHENMFWYRQDPGLGLRLIYFSYDVKMKEKGDIPEGYSVSREKKERFSLILESASTNQTSMYLCASCLLAGASNEQFFGPGTRLTVL.

The chain combines TRBV28 with TRBJ1-2; possible D gene TRBD1, 6 bases. Germline V gives CDR1 MDHEN, CDR2 SYDVKM. CDR3 length: 13 residues. V was cut by 8 bases and J by 6 bases, with 16 bases left in between. The DNA of the CDR3 is TGTGCCAGCGGGGGGGCCCTTGAGGATGGCTACACCTTC. Protein sequence: CASGGALEDGYTF.

The V gene is TRBV12-3 or TRBV12-4, the J gene TRBJ2-3; D remains ambiguous. The CDR3 is 12 residues long. Trimming took 3 bases from V and 0 from J, leaving 1 base between them. The CDR3 here is CASSFSTDTQYF. The CDR3 DNA follows: TGTGCCAGCAGTTTCAGCACAGATACGCAGTATTTT.

In DNA form, the CDR3 reads TGCAGTGCTAGGGAGAATGGCTACACCTTC. Translation gives CSARENGYTF. V gene TRBV20-1 combines with J gene TRBJ1-2; D gene ambiguous. The CDR3 runs 10 residues. Trimming pared 3 bases from V and 6 bases from J, leaving 5 bases between. Germline V CDR1 and CDR2: DFQATT, SNEGSKA (reference sequence).

This clonotype was recorded only once. This rearrangement joins TRBV20-1 to TRBJ2-7; 8 bases fit TRBD1. Losses at the gene ends were 2 bases for V and 4 bases for J; bases not matched to a gene: 13. CDR3 length: 16 amino acids. CDR1 DFQATT and CDR2 SNEGSKA come from the germline V gene (reference sequence). The CDR3 coding sequence is TGCAGTGCTAGACTTCAAAGGACAGGGAAAGGGTACGAGCAGTACTTC. It codes for CSARLQRTGKGYEQYF.

The V and J genes are TRBV7-9 and TRBJ1-2, with D hard to call. Per germline, CDR1 SEHNR and CDR2 FQNEAQ (reference sequence). Trimming removed 1 base from V and 8 bases from J, with 8 bases in between. This CDR3 comprises 12 residues. As DNA, the CDR3 is TGTGCCAGCAGCTTAGTTGAGGGAGGCTACACCTTC. Encoded protein: CASSLVEGGYTF.

This clonotype was found once. CDR3 DNA: TGTGCCAGCAGCTTAGGAGGACAATCCGAGGGCACCATATATTTT. Translating it yields CASSLGGQSEGTIYF. This chain joins TRBV11-2 and TRBJ1-3; D is perhaps TRBD1 (5 bases). The CDR3 extends over 15 amino acids. Trimming pared 1 base from V and 9 bases from J, leaving 16 bases between. Germline V CDR1 and CDR2: SGHAT, FQNNGV.

V and J are TRBV4-3 and TRBJ1-5; the D is unclear. The V gene lost 1 base and the J gene lost 1 base, with 5 bases spanning the gap. This CDR3 has 14 amino acids. CDR1 is LGHNA, CDR2 YSLEER, per germline. The CDR3 region has the DNA TGCGCCAGCAGCCAAGCCAAAAGCAATCAGCCCCAGCATTTT. Its protein product is CASSQAKSNQPQHF.

This chain links TRBV19 with TRBJ1-1; 7 bases map to TRBD1. The CDR3 totals 15 residues. J lost 0 bases, V lost 5 bases, and 6 bases had no gene match. CDR1 is LNHDA and CDR2 is SQIVND in the germline V gene (reference sequence). CDR3: CASSWRGPMNTEAFF. DNA for the CDR3: TGTGCCAGTAGTTGGAGGGGGCCCATGAACACTGAAGCTTTCTTT. Based on the CDR3 plus reference TRBV19 and TRBJ1-1, the full variable domain is DGGITQSPKYLFRKEGQNVTLSCEQNLNHDAMYWYRQDPGQGLRLIYYSQIVNDFQKGDIAEGYSVSREKKESFPLTVTSAQKNPTAFYLCASSWRGPMNTEAFFGQGTRLTVV.

The V call is TRBV6-1, the J call TRBJ1-2, with a weak D call TRBD1 (5 bases). This CDR3 is 14 amino acids long. The germline V gene has CDR1 MNHNS and CDR2 SASEGT. The ends were cut back, 6 bases at V and 4 bases at J, with 15 bases in the middle. The CDR3 reads CASRTQGFGYGYTF. The CDR3 DNA reads as TGTGCCAGCAGGACCCAGGGCTTCGGCTATGGCTACACCTTC.

The rearrangement joins TRBV6-5 to TRBJ2-7; 7 nucleotides line up with TRBD2. The CDR3 length is 15 residues. Germline V gene data show CDR1 as MNHEY and CDR2 as SVGAGI. The J segment lost 4 bases and the V segment lost 2 bases, leaving 8 bases of the junction unmatched. CDR3 DNA sequence: TGTGCCAGCAGTTACGCGGCGGGAGAGACGTACGAGCAGTACTTC. Its translation is CASSYAAGETYEQYF.

The rearrangement uses TRBV7-2 and TRBJ1-1; perhaps TRBD1 as D (6 bases). The germline V gene encodes CDR1 SGHTA and CDR2 FQGNSA. Trimming shortened V by 2 bases and J by 2 bases, and 24 bases separated the two germline ends. This CDR3 is built from 19 residues. This CDR3 is CASSLKRRGQSKGNTEAFF. The CDR3 DNA reads TGTGCCAGCAGCTTAAAACGCCGAGGACAGTCCAAGGGCAACACTGAAGCTTTCTTT.

Here the CDR3 DNA reads TGTGCCAGCAGCGTAGTCCAGGGAGGCTACACCTTC. Amino acid sequence: CASSVVQGGYTF. This chain connects TRBV9 to TRBJ1-2; perhaps TRBD1 as D (5 bases). Germline V gene lookup returns CDR1 SGDLS and CDR2 YYNGEE. The length of the CDR3 is 12 residues. With 0 bases removed from V and 8 bases from J, the gap between germline ends came to 8 bases.

The V call is TRBV6-2 or TRBV6-3, the J call TRBJ1-2; 8 nucleotides line up with TRBD1. Germline V CDR1 and CDR2: MNHEY, SVGEGT. The V segment lost 2 bases and the J segment 4 bases; nucleotides outside the gene matches: 9. The CDR3 spans 16 residues. The CDR3: CASSYDGQGSGYGYTF. The CDR3 bases are TGTGCCAGCAGTTACGATGGACAGGGTTCCGGCTATGGCTACACCTTC.